A selection of T cell receptor beta chains follows, all from one sample in a study of blood T cell repertoires in COVID-19. TCRdb's table, derived via immunoSEQ multiplex PCR, lists solely in-frame clones and lacks some. The repertoire holds 170,000 or so clones, with 80% to 90% as singletons. The material sequenced was peripheral blood. The source is a man aged 18 to 30 who had recovered from COVID-19. Each CDR3 is given with its conserved first and last residue. The D gene is left open where the match is weak. Not all rows give a size; the values are once, few, many and, for expanded clones, a class.

clone_size j_call d_call v_call cdr3_nt cdr3_aa
NA TRBJ2-3 TRBD2 TRBV19 TGTGCCAGTAGTATCAGGCGGGAGCTGGGGATAGATACGCAGTATTTT CASSIRRELGIDTQYF
NA TRBJ2-1 NA TRBV24-1 TGTGCCACCAGTGATTCCCGGGCGGGACGGGCCTACAATGAGCAGTTCTTC CATSDSRAGRAYNEQFF
once TRBJ2-7 TRBD1 TRBV9 TGTGCCAGCAGCGTAGGACAGGGGTACTACGAGCAGTACTTC CASSVGQGYYEQYF
few TRBJ1-2 NA TRBV29-1 TGCAGCGTTGGTACAGGGATGCCTAACTATGGCTACACCTTC CSVGTGMPNYGYTF
NA TRBJ1-6 NA TRBV4-1 TGCGCCAGCAGCCAAGGGGCAGGGGTGCCACCCCTCCACTTT CASSQGAGVPPLHF
NA TRBJ2-7 TRBD1 TRBV2 TGTGCCAGCAGCCCCGACAGGGGTAGGAACGAGCAGTACTTC CASSPDRGRNEQYF
NA TRBJ1-2 NA TRBV5-4 TGTGCCAGCAGCTACCGGGAGGGGGTAGGATATGGCTACACCTTC CASSYREGVGYGYTF
NA TRBJ2-2 NA TRBV12-5 TGTGCTAGTGGTTTGGTACGCGGTCTGAACACCGGGGAGCTGTTTTTT CASGLVRGLNTGELFF
NA TRBJ1-5 NA TRBV9 TGTGCCAGCAGCGTTAGTTCGGACGGGGGCAATCAGCCCCAGCATTTT CASSVSSDGGNQPQHF
NA TRBJ1-5 NA TRBV27 TGTGCCAGCAGTTTACAGGGTATCAATCAGCCCCAGCATTTT CASSLQGINQPQHF
NA TRBJ2-1 NA TRBV28 TGTGCCAGCAGTTTAAATAGAAACAATGAGCAGTTCTTC CASSLNRNNEQFF
NA TRBJ1-3 TRBD1 TRBV18 TGTGCCAGCTCACCTCAGGGGGATGGCTCTGGAAACACCATATATTTT CASSPQGDGSGNTIYF
NA TRBJ2-3 NA TRBV29-1 TGCAGCGTTGATTCGGTTGGAGGGACAGATACGCAGTATTTT CSVDSVGGTDTQYF
NA TRBJ1-2 TRBD1 TRBV5-1 TGCGCCAGCAGCTTCGGGACAGCATATGGCTACACCTTC CASSFGTAYGYTF